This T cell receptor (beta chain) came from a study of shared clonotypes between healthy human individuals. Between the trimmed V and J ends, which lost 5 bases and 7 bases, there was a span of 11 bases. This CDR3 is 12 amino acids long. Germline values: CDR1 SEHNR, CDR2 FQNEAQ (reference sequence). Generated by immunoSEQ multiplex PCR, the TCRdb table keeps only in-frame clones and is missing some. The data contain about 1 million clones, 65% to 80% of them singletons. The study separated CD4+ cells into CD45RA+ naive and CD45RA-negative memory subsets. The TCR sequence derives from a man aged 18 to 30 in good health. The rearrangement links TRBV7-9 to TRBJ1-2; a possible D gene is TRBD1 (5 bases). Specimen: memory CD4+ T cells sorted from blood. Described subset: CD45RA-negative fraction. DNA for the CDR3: TGTGCCAGCAGCCCAACGGGGGTTGGCTACACCTTC. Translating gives CASSPTGVGYTF. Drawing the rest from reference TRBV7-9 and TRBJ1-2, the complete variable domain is DTGVSQNPRHKITKRGQNVTFRCDPISEHNRLYWYRQTLGQGPEFLTYFQNEAQLEKSRLLSDRFSAERPKGSFSTLEIQRTEQGDSAMYLCASSPTGVGYTFGSGTRLTVV.